This TCR beta chain was captured in a study of blood T cell repertoires in COVID-19. Study details: Both acute and convalescent COVID-19 samples were obtained from the United States, Italy and Spain.

The CDR3 contains 16 residues. V was clipped by 4 bases and J by 0 bases; unmatched bases: 8. Germline V gives CDR1 LGHDT, CDR2 YNNKEL (reference sequence). Measured with immunoSEQ multiplex PCR; TCRdb has only the in-frame clones, and not every one. The sample includes some 100,000 clones, roughly 92% seen only once; the top ten take more than 5%. The receptor's source is a man between 70 and 80 years old with acute or convalescent COVID-19. The sample was peripheral blood. V and J are TRBV3-1 (or the pseudogene TRBV3-2) and TRBJ1-2, with 7 nucleotides matching TRBD1. The CDR3, as DNA: TGTGCCAGCAGCCTCGGGACAGTGACTCCTAACTATGGCTACACCTTC. It is translated as CASSLGTVTPNYGYTF.